Listed below are T cell receptor beta chains from one sample, sequenced in a study of human T cells and chemical hapten exposure. MiXCR, run by TCRdb on the RACE reads, gives a single entry per CDR3 protein. The data show some 36,000 distinct CDR3 sequences, 6% to 9.5% seen once. Material: whole blood, obtained in connection with sensitization to the hapten diphenylcyclopropenone (DPC). These receptors were taken from a woman between 50 and 59 years old with alopecia areata. Some clones in this sample may be carry-over from other donors' samples. CDR3s include the opening cysteine and the closing phenylalanine or tryptophan. D genes are given only for firm matches. Size tells how often a clone was seen (once, few, many) or the class of an expanded clone, and some rows leave it out.

j_gene: TRBJ2-1; abundance: few; v_gene: TRBV13; d_gene: .; CDR3nt: TGTGCCAGCAGCTACCCCACGGGCCTGCTCAATGAGCAGTTCTTC; CDR3aa: CASSYPTGLLNEQFF
j_gene: TRBJ1-1; abundance: many; v_gene: TRBV29-1; d_gene: .; CDR3nt: TGCAGCGTAGGGACGGGAAACACTGAAGCTTTCTTT; CDR3aa: CSVGTGNTEAFF
j_gene: TRBJ2-3; abundance: many; v_gene: TRBV7-7; d_gene: .; CDR3nt: TGTGCTAGCAGCTTAGACTCAGGGTCCGCAGATACGCAGTATTTT; CDR3aa: CASSLDSGSADTQYF
j_gene: TRBJ2-7; abundance: many; v_gene: TRBV5-1; d_gene: TRBD2; CDR3nt: TGCGCCAGCAGCTTGGTGGGACTATCCTACGAGCAGTACTTC; CDR3aa: CASSLVGLSYEQYF
j_gene: TRBJ2-7; abundance: .; v_gene: TRBV20-1; d_gene: TRBD2; CDR3nt: TGCAGTGCTAGCTCTCCGGGAGCGGGACTGACCTCCTACGAGCAGTACTTC; CDR3aa: CSASSPGAGLTSYEQYF
j_gene: TRBJ2-5; abundance: many; v_gene: TRBV7-9; d_gene: TRBD1; CDR3nt: TGTGCCAGCAGCTCTCCGGGACAGACCCAAGAGACCCAGTACTTC; CDR3aa: CASSSPGQTQETQYF
j_gene: TRBJ1-6; abundance: many; v_gene: TRBV29-1; d_gene: .; CDR3nt: TGCAGCGTGCCGACCGACAGTAATTCACCCCTCCACTTT; CDR3aa: CSVPTDSNSPLHF
j_gene: TRBJ2-3; abundance: .; v_gene: TRBV28; d_gene: .; CDR3nt: TGTGCCAGCAGCCCGGGTAGCGGATATACAGATACGCAGTATTTT; CDR3aa: CASSPGSGYTDTQYF
j_gene: TRBJ1-1; abundance: .; v_gene: TRBV6-5; d_gene: TRBD1; CDR3nt: TGTGCCAGCAGCTCAGGACAGGGGAACATGAACACTGAAGCTTTCTTT; CDR3aa: CASSSGQGNMNTEAFF
j_gene: TRBJ2-7; abundance: few; v_gene: TRBV6-2/TRBV6-3; d_gene: .; CDR3nt: TGTGCCAGCAGTTACTGGCGGGACTCTCGCCCCCAGTACTTC; CDR3aa: CASSYWRDSRPQYF
j_gene: TRBJ2-1; abundance: many; v_gene: TRBV7-8; d_gene: .; CDR3nt: TGTGCCAGCAGGAACCAGGTCAAGTCAATTTACAATGAGCAGTTCTTC; CDR3aa: CASRNQVKSIYNEQFF
j_gene: TRBJ2-7; abundance: .; v_gene: TRBV6-2/TRBV6-3; d_gene: .; CDR3nt: TGTGCCAGCAGTTACGGATCTGTCTCCTACGAGCAGTACTTC; CDR3aa: CASSYGSVSYEQYF
j_gene: TRBJ1-2; abundance: many; v_gene: TRBV20-1; d_gene: TRBD1; CDR3nt: TGCAGTGGAAGGGACAGGGGGGACTATGGCTACACCTTC; CDR3aa: CSGRDRGDYGYTF
j_gene: TRBJ2-7; abundance: many; v_gene: TRBV6-1; d_gene: .; CDR3nt: TGTGCCAGCACCGAGGAGCTTCACAGCTCCTACGAGCAGTACTTC; CDR3aa: CASTEELHSSYEQYF
j_gene: TRBJ2-3; abundance: many; v_gene: TRBV12-3/TRBV12-4; d_gene: .; CDR3nt: TGTGCCAGCAGCCGGAGGGGCACAGATACGCAGTATTTT; CDR3aa: CASSRRGTDTQYF
j_gene: TRBJ2-1; abundance: .; v_gene: TRBV2; d_gene: .; CDR3nt: TGTGCCAGCAGTGCGAGCGGAGGCTCCTACAATGAGCAGTTCTTC; CDR3aa: CASSASGGSYNEQFF
j_gene: TRBJ2-7; abundance: many; v_gene: TRBV11-2; d_gene: TRBD2; CDR3nt: TGTGCCAGCAGCCCCCGTCCGGGACTAGCGGGGACCAGCTACGAGCAGTACTTC; CDR3aa: CASSPRPGLAGTSYEQYF
j_gene: TRBJ2-5; abundance: .; v_gene: TRBV15; d_gene: .; CDR3nt: TGTGCCACCAGCAGAGGAGAGGATCAAGAGACCCAGTACTTC; CDR3aa: CATSRGEDQETQYF
j_gene: TRBJ2-7; abundance: few; v_gene: TRBV11-3; d_gene: TRBD1; CDR3nt: TGTGCCAGCAGCCCAGGACAGGGCTACGAGCAGTACTTC; CDR3aa: CASSPGQGYEQYF
j_gene: TRBJ1-1; abundance: many; v_gene: TRBV7-9; d_gene: .; CDR3nt: TGTGCCAGCAACCCAAACCGGGACAACACTGAAGCTTTCTTT; CDR3aa: CASNPNRDNTEAFF
j_gene: TRBJ2-1; abundance: many; v_gene: TRBV29-1; d_gene: .; CDR3nt: TGCAGCGTTGAGAACAATGAGCAGTTCTTC; CDR3aa: CSVENNEQFF
j_gene: TRBJ2-4; abundance: many; v_gene: TRBV19; d_gene: TRBD2; CDR3nt: TGTGCCAGTAAAGGGACTAGCGGAAACATTCAGTACTTC; CDR3aa: CASKGTSGNIQYF
j_gene: TRBJ2-7; abundance: .; v_gene: TRBV20-1; d_gene: .; CDR3nt: TGCAGTGCTAGAGATACGGCCACCTACGAGCAGTACTTC; CDR3aa: CSARDTATYEQYF
j_gene: TRBJ1-5; abundance: many; v_gene: TRBV4-2; d_gene: TRBD1; CDR3nt: TGTGCCAGCAGCCAAGCCAAGACAGGGCGAAATCAGCCCCAGCATTTT; CDR3aa: CASSQAKTGRNQPQHF
j_gene: TRBJ1-4; abundance: .; v_gene: TRBV29-1; d_gene: .; CDR3nt: TGCAGCGTTGGGGAGACACAGAATCCCTTTGGGGAAAAACTGTTTTTT; CDR3aa: CSVGETQNPFGEKLFF
j_gene: TRBJ2-2; abundance: few; v_gene: TRBV28; d_gene: .; CDR3nt: TGTGCCAGCAGTTTGTTCGGGGAGCTGTTTTTT; CDR3aa: CASSLFGELFF
j_gene: TRBJ1-1; abundance: few; v_gene: TRBV11-2; d_gene: .; CDR3nt: TGTGCCAGCAGCTTGTCGGGACCCATGAACACTGAAGCTTTCTTT; CDR3aa: CASSLSGPMNTEAFF
j_gene: TRBJ1-1; abundance: many; v_gene: TRBV27; d_gene: .; CDR3nt: TGTGCCAGCAGTTTAAGCGTTTCGGGGACTGAAGCTTTCTTT; CDR3aa: CASSLSVSGTEAFF
j_gene: TRBJ1-5; abundance: once; v_gene: TRBV20-1; d_gene: .; CDR3nt: TGCAGTGCCTGGGGAAGGAATCAGCCCCAGCATTTT; CDR3aa: CSAWGRNQPQHF
j_gene: TRBJ2-7; abundance: .; v_gene: TRBV5-4; d_gene: TRBD2; CDR3nt: TGTGCCAGCAGCTTATTTGGGAGGGGAGGTTACGAGCAGTACTTC; CDR3aa: CASSLFGRGGYEQYF
j_gene: TRBJ2-1; abundance: many; v_gene: TRBV5-1; d_gene: .; CDR3nt: TGCGCCAGCAGCCCCGGGTCCTACACCCACCATGAGCAGTTCTTC; CDR3aa: CASSPGSYTHHEQFF